What follows is one TCR beta chain and its context. The antigen is undetermined. The V end lost 1 base, the J end lost 4 bases, and 8 bases lay between the germline ends. This CDR3 is built from 14 residues. The germline gives CDR1 LGHNA, CDR2 YSLEER. These data come from a study of cytomegalovirus exposure and HLA in healthy donors. Study-wide points: Productive status was seen about 90% or about 30% of the time for most TCR beta V segments in an earlier analysis. HLA-A and HLA-B allele assignments for most subjects were reportedly predicted accurately using TCR beta sequences.

With 60 Vbeta and 13 Jbeta primers, the PCR was carried out. Produced via immunoSEQ multiplex PCR; TCRdb's table is partial and in-frame only. The sample consists of 100,000 to 150,000 clones, around 80% of them appearing once. This chain links TRBV4-3 with TRBJ1-3; D not resolved. Sequencing input: PBMCs. The sequence came from a woman under 40 in good health and CMV-seronegative. CDR3 DNA sequence: TGCGCCAGCAGCCAAGGAGGGTTAGGAAACACCATATATTTT. Residues: CASSQGGLGNTIYF.